These 27 T cell receptor beta chains were sequenced from one sample in a study of cytomegalovirus exposure and HLA in healthy donors. The study ran its PCR with 60 Vbeta and 13 Jbeta primers. The table came from immunoSEQ multiplex PCR; TCRdb's copy has only in-frame clones and leaves some out. The sample lists over 150,000 clones, approximately 80% occurring once. The material sequenced was PBMCs. These receptors all come from a man aged 40-49 years in good health and CMV-seronegative.

The table lists this clone with a few counts. The chain is built from TRBV5-4 and TRBJ2-2; D not certain. This CDR3 has 14 residues. Trimming stripped 5 bases from V and 5 bases from J, with 13 bases between. CDR1 SGHNT and CDR2 YYREEE come from the germline V gene (reference sequence). This chain's CDR3 is CASSLPIDTGELFF. The CDR3 nucleotides read TGTGCCAGCAGTTTGCCGATAGATACCGGGGAGCTGTTTTTT. The full variable domain, in which reference TRBV5-4 and TRBJ2-2 provide the parts outside the CDR3, is ETGVTQSPTHLIKTRGQQVTLRCSSQSGHNTVSWYQQALGQGPQFIFQYYREEENGRGNFPPRFSGLQFPNYSSELNVNALELDDSALYLCASSLPIDTGELFFGEGSRLTVL.

This chain links TRBV9 with TRBJ2-1; D is ambiguous. The germline gives CDR1 SGDLS, CDR2 YYNGEE. The length of the CDR3 is 13 residues. With 4 bases removed from V and 5 bases from J, the gap between germline ends came to 10 bases. The CDR3 nucleotides are TGTGCCAGCAGCCTGTCCGTCGACAATGAGCAGTTCTTC. Amino acid sequence: CASSLSVDNEQFF.

As regards this clone: At one end the junction does not follow the germline gene, possibly because of a read error. The chain has TRBV18 and TRBJ1-1; TRBD1 might be the D (5 bases). Germline V gene data show CDR1 as KGHSH and CDR2 as LQKENI. The CDR3 totals 13 residues. CDR3 coding DNA: TGTGCCAGCCGAAGGGGCCCCGGGACTGAAGCTTCCTTT. Its translation is CASRRGPGTEASF.

This clone was observed a single time. Written as DNA, the CDR3 is TGCGCCAGCAGCCATCCACAGATTCAAGAGACCCAGTACTTC. It specifies CASSHPQIQETQYF. V gene TRBV4-1 combines with J gene TRBJ2-5; D not resolved. V was trimmed by 3 bases and J by 2 bases, leaving 10 bases between them. The CDR3 extends over 14 amino acids. CDR1 MGHRA and CDR2 YSYEKL come from the germline V gene.

This clone came up once. This sequence joins TRBV2 and TRBJ2-7; possible D gene TRBD2, 5 bases. Germline V gene lookup returns CDR1 SNHLY and CDR2 FYNNEI. There are 12 residues in the CDR3. V was trimmed by 6 bases and J by 12 bases, leaving 18 bases between them. In DNA form, the CDR3 reads TGTGCCAGCAGCCAGACTATAGATCTAACGTACTTC. Protein sequence: CASSQTIDLTYF.

This chain uses TRBV11-2 with TRBJ2-7; D possibly corresponds to TRBD2 (5 bases). With 3 bases removed from V and 4 bases from J, the gap between germline ends came to 7 bases. The CDR3 runs to 12 residues. Looked up from germline, CDR1 is SGHAT and CDR2 is FQNNGV. In DNA, the CDR3 is TGTGCCAGCAGCTTGGAGGATTACGAGCAGTACTTC. Translation: CASSLEDYEQYF.

The chain has TRBV5-4 and TRBJ1-1; 12 bases map to TRBD1. CDR1 SGHNT and CDR2 YYREEE come from the germline V gene (reference sequence). V dropped 3 bases and J dropped 7; count of bases not matched to a gene: 7. This CDR3 has 15 amino acids. The DNA of the CDR3 is TGTGCCAGCAGCTCAGGAGGGACAGGGGGCGTTGAAGCTTTCTTT. This gives the protein CASSSGGTGGVEAFF.

V gene TRBV2 combines with J gene TRBJ1-5, with D tentatively TRBD1 (5 bases). Trimming removed 6 bases from V and 5 bases from J, with 14 bases in between. The CDR3 spans 14 residues. Germline assignment: CDR1 SNHLY and CDR2 FYNNEI. CDR3 in DNA: TGTGCCAGCAGACCCACACAGGAACATCAGCCCCAGCATTTT. Protein product: CASRPTQEHQPQHF.

This chain connects TRBV28 to TRBJ2-5; D unclear. Germline values: CDR1 MDHEN, CDR2 SYDVKM. Trimming removed 6 bases at V and 4 bases at J, with 12 bases between. This CDR3 comprises 13 residues. The CDR3 here is CASSPRLGETQYF. DNA of the CDR3: TGTGCCAGCAGCCCCAGACTGGGAGAGACCCAGTACTTC.

The chain is built from TRBV4-2 and TRBJ2-1; the D gene is possibly TRBD2 (5 bases). Germline CDR1 and CDR2: LGHNA and YNFKEQ. Trimming took 0 bases from V and 6 from J, leaving 6 bases between them. This CDR3 comprises 13 residues. Here the CDR3 DNA reads TGTGCCAGCAGCCAAGAAGAGGGCAATGAGCAGTTCTTC. Protein product: CASSQEEGNEQFF.

CDR3 residues: CASSPAGGSYNSPLHF. The CDR3 DNA sequence: TGCGCCAGCAGCCCAGCAGGGGGGTCCTATAATTCACCCCTCCACTTT. The V call is TRBV4-1, the J call TRBJ1-6; 7 bases line up with TRBD1. The CDR3 runs to 16 residues. V lost 4 bases to trimming and J lost 1 base; unmatched junction nucleotides: 4. From germline, CDR1 is MGHRA and CDR2 YSYEKL.

The table lists this clone with a count of one. The V and J genes are TRBV9 and TRBJ2-7; D might be TRBD1 (5 bases). Germline values: CDR1 SGDLS, CDR2 YYNGEE. The V end lost 0 bases, the J end lost 4 bases, and 8 bases lay between the germline ends. The CDR3 covers 13 residues. CDR3 coding DNA: TGTGCCAGCAGCGTAGCTGGGGCTTACGAGCAGTACTTC. Protein: CASSVAGAYEQYF.

The chain has TRBV30 and TRBJ1-2, with D hard to call. Germline loops: CDR1 GTSNPN, CDR2 SVGIG (reference sequence). Trimming took 6 bases from V and 5 from J, leaving 19 bases between them. The length of the CDR3 is 14 residues. DNA for the CDR3: TGTGCCTGCGAATTAGGCGGGGAGGCTTATGGCTACACCTTC. Translation: CACELGGEAYGYTF.

This chain links TRBV27 with TRBJ2-3; 7 bases are a match to TRBD1. Germline-derived CDR1 and CDR2 are MNHEY and SMNVEV (reference sequence). V was clipped by 7 bases and J by 2 bases; unmatched bases: 6. The CDR3 is made up of 14 amino acids. CDR3 in DNA: TGTGCCAGCATCCCCGACAGGGACACAGATACGCAGTATTTT. Translation: CASIPDRDTDTQYF.

The CDR3 region has the DNA TGTGCCAGCAGCTACTCCCTCGGGGCAGATACGCAGTATTTT. It translates to CASSYSLGADTQYF. The chain uses TRBV9 and TRBJ2-3, with D tentatively TRBD2 (5 bases). The CDR3 loop spans 14 amino acids. Trimming took off 4 bases at V and 4 bases at J, with 13 bases between the two ends. Per germline, CDR1 SGDLS and CDR2 YYNGEE.

The chain has TRBV30 and TRBJ1-1; maybe TRBD1 (6 bases). There are 13 residues in the CDR3. V lost 1 base and J lost 0, with 6 bases in between. Per germline, CDR1 GTSNPN and CDR2 SVGIG (reference sequence). CDR3 DNA: TGTGCCTGGAGTGGACAGGTGAACACTGAAGCTTTCTTT. This encodes CAWSGQVNTEAFF.

Only one count was recorded for this clone. The rearrangement links TRBV29-1 to TRBJ1-2, with 8 bases fitting TRBD1. The junction had 1 base not matched to a gene; V was cut back by 6 bases and J by 4 bases. Germline V gene data show CDR1 as SQVTM and CDR2 as ANQGSEA. This CDR3 has 11 residues. DNA for the CDR3: TGCAGCGTAACAGGGGGCTATGGCTACACCTTC. It encodes CSVTGGYGYTF.

This clone was picked up a small number of times. V and J are TRBV19 and TRBJ2-3, with 8 bases lining up with TRBD2. The CDR3 is 15 amino acids. CDR1 is LNHDA and CDR2 is SQIVND in the germline V gene (reference sequence). With V trimmed by 9 bases and J by 6 bases, 14 bases remained unmatched. The CDR3 coding sequence is TGTGCCAGCAGAAGCGGGGGTCACCAAGGGGATACGCAGTATTTT. Residues: CASRSGGHQGDTQYF.

The chain carries TRBV13 and TRBJ2-1; 12 bases map to TRBD2. The CDR3 has 17 amino acids. The germline V gene has CDR1 PRHDT and CDR2 FYEKMQ (reference sequence). Trimming took 3 bases from V and 5 from J; bases not matched to a gene: 8. In nucleotides, the CDR3 is TGTGCCAGCAGCTTTATCCCTAGCGGGGGGGCCAACAATGAGCAGTTCTTC. It encodes CASSFIPSGGANNEQFF.

This clone came up once. The rearrangement joins TRBV25-1 to TRBJ2-1; 8 bases match TRBD2. Germline V CDR1 and CDR2: MGHDK, SYGVNS. The CDR3 totals 15 residues. After removal of 5 bases from V and 5 bases from J, the junction contained 8 bases not matched to a gene. As DNA, the CDR3 is TGTGCCAGCAGTCCTTTAGCGGGGAGAGACAATGAGCAGTTCTTC. Translated, it gives CASSPLAGRDNEQFF.

The chain is built from TRBV19 and TRBJ2-7; D gene unclear. V shed 4 bases and J shed 2 bases, with 12 bases lying between them. Germline CDR1 is LNHDA and CDR2 is SQIVND (reference sequence). This CDR3 has 14 amino acids. This CDR3 reads CASSKLMRTYEQYF. In nucleotides, the CDR3 is TGTGCCAGTAGTAAGCTGATGAGAACCTACGAGCAGTACTTC.

V gene TRBV6-1 combines with J gene TRBJ1-4; perhaps TRBD1 as D (5 bases). CDR3 length: 14 residues. Trimming removed 6 bases at V and 1 base at J, with 9 bases between. From germline, CDR1 is MNHNS and CDR2 SASEGT. The CDR3: CASSREETNEKLFF. The CDR3 DNA sequence: TGTGCCAGCAGCAGGGAAGAAACTAATGAAAAACTGTTTTTT.

The count of this clone is one. The rearrangement joins TRBV7-9 to TRBJ1-4; 8 positions match TRBD1. This CDR3 has 16 residues. Germline lookup yields CDR1 SEHNR and CDR2 FQNEAQ (reference sequence). J gave up 3 bases and V 4 bases, and 7 bases lay outside the gene matches. This chain's CDR3 is CASSSPGGSANEKLFF. The CDR3 DNA is TGTGCCAGCAGCTCCCCAGGGGGCTCGGCTAATGAAAAACTGTTTTTT.

The count of this clone is one. This chain joins TRBV29-1 and TRBJ2-2; a possible D gene is TRBD1 (6 bases). V was shortened by 6 bases and J by 2 bases, with 10 bases between the two germline ends. The CDR3 is 13 amino acids. Looked up from germline, CDR1 is SQVTM and CDR2 is ANQGSEA. The CDR3 is CSVRGQNTGELFF. In nucleotides, the CDR3 is TGCAGCGTCAGGGGCCAAAACACCGGGGAGCTGTTTTTT.

This clone was counted many times. The chain has TRBV7-9 and TRBJ1-1, with TRBD1 matching 10 bases. This CDR3 spans 17 amino acids. The junction had 5 bases not matched to a gene; V was cut back by 0 bases and J by 1 base. Looked up from germline, CDR1 is SEHNR and CDR2 is FQNEAQ (reference sequence). The chain's CDR3 is CASSLALRTGGNTEAFF. The DNA for the CDR3 is TGTGCCAGCAGCTTAGCCCTACGGACAGGGGGGAACACTGAAGCTTTCTTT.

This chain connects TRBV7-3 to TRBJ2-5; TRBD2 might be the D (5 bases). The CDR3 length is 14 residues. The V and J ends lost 1 base and 5 bases respectively, with 11 bases between them. Germline V gene sequence: CDR1 SGHTA, CDR2 FQGTGA. CDR3 protein: CASSLSGGEETQYF. CDR3 DNA: TGTGCCAGCAGCTTAAGCGGAGGCGAGGAGACCCAGTACTTC.

As regards this clone: The junction shows a germline mismatch at one end, possibly a read error. The CDR3 is CSSSLERMRHEQFF. DNA of the CDR3: TGTTCCAGCAGCTTAGAACGTATGCGGCATGAGCAGTTCTTC. The rearrangement joins TRBV7-9 to TRBJ2-1; D not resolved. Germline CDR1 is SEHNR and CDR2 is FQNEAQ (reference sequence). CDR3 size: 14 residues.